This T cell receptor (beta chain) was captured in a study of blood T cell repertoires in COVID-19. In the study overall: The United States, Italy and Spain were the sources of the acute and convalescent COVID-19 samples. T cells, B-cell-depleted T cells, or PBMCs provided the cDNA or gDNA that served as material.

The method was immunoSEQ multiplex PCR; TCRdb's version includes in-frame clones alone and lacks a portion of them. Of approximately 130,000 clones listed, 65% to 85% were seen once; the top ten hold approximately 6.3%. The CDR3 is made up of 15 amino acids. With V trimmed by 3 bases and J by 0 bases, 4 bases remained unmatched. Germline V gives CDR1 SGHRS, CDR2 YFSETQ. The gene calls are TRBV5-1 and TRBJ2-3, with 7 bases fitting TRBD2. The specimen was peripheral blood. The clonotype comes from a man older than 75 with active or convalescent COVID-19. CDR3 nucleotides: TGCGCCAGCAGCTGGCCGGGGGGTAGCACAGATACGCAGTATTTT. Protein: CASSWPGGSTDTQYF.